This is a list of T cell receptor beta chains from one sample in a study of blood T cell repertoires in COVID-19. Assay: immunoSEQ multiplex PCR; the TCRdb copy retains only in-frame clones and omits some. The repertoire holds around 500,000 clones, with around nine tenths as singletons. Sequencing was performed on PBMCs or T cells enriched from blood (not recorded which). The receptor set was obtained from a woman in her thirties or forties who had recovered from COVID-19. Each CDR3 is given with its conserved first and last residue. Each record gives: J gene, V gene, CDR3 protein.

j_call: TRBJ1-1; v_call: TRBV7-8; cdr3_aa: CASSLGEIEAFF
j_call: TRBJ2-1; v_call: TRBV5-1; cdr3_aa: CASSFTGGSAYNEQFF
j_call: TRBJ2-1; v_call: TRBV2; cdr3_aa: CARPRTSGNFNEQFF
j_call: TRBJ2-3; v_call: TRBV9; cdr3_aa: CASSLEGLAVPTDTQYF
j_call: TRBJ1-5; v_call: TRBV27; cdr3_aa: CASSPRVGEGLLVRSNQPQHF
j_call: TRBJ2-5; v_call: TRBV18; cdr3_aa: CASSPTGSATQYF
j_call: TRBJ2-5; v_call: TRBV15; cdr3_aa: CATSSPSSGEQETQYF
j_call: TRBJ1-2; v_call: TRBV30; cdr3_aa: CAWSFRTRPNYGYTF
j_call: TRBJ1-1; v_call: TRBV5-1; cdr3_aa: CASSGNRENTEAFF
j_call: TRBJ1-2; v_call: TRBV27; cdr3_aa: CASTRQGARGYTF
j_call: TRBJ2-5; v_call: TRBV6-5; cdr3_aa: CASSYGPLQETQYF
j_call: TRBJ2-2; v_call: TRBV5-1; cdr3_aa: CASSLGGTFNTGELFF
j_call: TRBJ2-5; v_call: TRBV5-6; cdr3_aa: CASSLVGVETQYF
j_call: TRBJ2-1; v_call: TRBV2; cdr3_aa: CASSEVNSLSYNEQFF
j_call: TRBJ1-2; v_call: TRBV5-1; cdr3_aa: CASSPWPQEEGARSNYGYTF
j_call: TRBJ2-7; v_call: TRBV7-8; cdr3_aa: CASSSETGPTGSVEQYF
j_call: TRBJ2-7; v_call: TRBV19; cdr3_aa: CASSKASGSYEQYF
j_call: TRBJ2-3; v_call: TRBV4-3; cdr3_aa: CASSQGAPDTQYF
j_call: TRBJ1-2; v_call: TRBV12-3/TRBV12-4; cdr3_aa: CASSLQGASGYTF
j_call: TRBJ2-7; v_call: TRBV27; cdr3_aa: CASSLSGGAPYEQYF
j_call: TRBJ1-1; v_call: TRBV27; cdr3_aa: CASSLSWQGTEAFF
j_call: TRBJ2-1; v_call: TRBV4-1; cdr3_aa: CASRSGLAGGNEQFF
j_call: TRBJ1-5; v_call: TRBV6-5; cdr3_aa: CASSYSGPSDQPQHF
j_call: TRBJ2-3; v_call: TRBV4-1; cdr3_aa: CASSQVLGPRDTQYF
j_call: TRBJ2-2; v_call: TRBV5-1; cdr3_aa: CASSSTGTGYTGELFF
j_call: TRBJ2-5; v_call: TRBV5-1; cdr3_aa: CASSLGQRERETQYF
j_call: TRBJ2-1; v_call: TRBV25-1; cdr3_aa: CASSSTSGIGNEQFF
j_call: TRBJ1-2; v_call: TRBV7-2; cdr3_aa: CASRLDTFYGYTF
j_call: TRBJ2-5; v_call: TRBV4-3; cdr3_aa: CASSLDRANQETQYF
j_call: TRBJ1-1; v_call: TRBV7-9; cdr3_aa: CASSPIPGQGTNTEAFF
j_call: TRBJ1-1; v_call: TRBV11-3; cdr3_aa: CASSPGAWAGTEAFF
j_call: TRBJ1-1; v_call: TRBV5-6; cdr3_aa: CASSFRAVLIGKAFF
j_call: TRBJ1-4; v_call: TRBV7-2; cdr3_aa: CASSPRTASNEKLFF
j_call: TRBJ2-5; v_call: TRBV5-1; cdr3_aa: CASSLELRETQYF
j_call: TRBJ1-1; v_call: TRBV3-1/TRBV3-2; cdr3_aa: CASSQVRQGKTEAFF
j_call: TRBJ1-4; v_call: TRBV5-6; cdr3_aa: CASSRVAGDGYEKLFF
j_call: TRBJ1-5; v_call: TRBV28; cdr3_aa: CASSHNQPQHF
j_call: TRBJ2-5; v_call: TRBV11-3; cdr3_aa: CASSFTGDQETQYF
j_call: TRBJ1-5; v_call: TRBV7-2; cdr3_aa: CASSLGMVGQPQHF
j_call: TRBJ2-3; v_call: TRBV7-2; cdr3_aa: CASRRTDTQYF
j_call: TRBJ1-2; v_call: TRBV12-3/TRBV12-4; cdr3_aa: CASILVSSGYTF
j_call: TRBJ2-2; v_call: TRBV19; cdr3_aa: CASKTGTGDTGELFF
j_call: TRBJ1-4; v_call: TRBV19; cdr3_aa: CASSFPQNRVGDEKLFF
j_call: TRBJ2-1; v_call: TRBV6-2/TRBV6-3; cdr3_aa: CASSPELAGGLREQFF
j_call: TRBJ2-2; v_call: TRBV21-1; cdr3_aa: CASSPLAHTGELFF
j_call: TRBJ1-2; v_call: TRBV5-4; cdr3_aa: CASSLDRGNGYTF
j_call: TRBJ2-5; v_call: TRBV4-1; cdr3_aa: CASSHNPPGRFQETQYF
j_call: TRBJ1-4; v_call: TRBV30; cdr3_aa: CAWSVRDNEKLFF
j_call: TRBJ1-5; v_call: TRBV19; cdr3_aa: CASTYRGGFSNQPQHF
j_call: TRBJ2-2; v_call: TRBV25-1; cdr3_aa: CASSELLAGWNTGELFF
j_call: TRBJ2-4; v_call: TRBV12-3/TRBV12-4; cdr3_aa: CASSLNQEGIQYF
j_call: TRBJ1-1; v_call: TRBV15; cdr3_aa: CATKQGLNTEAFF
j_call: TRBJ1-3; v_call: TRBV11-3; cdr3_aa: CASSPPTGTGSGNTIYF